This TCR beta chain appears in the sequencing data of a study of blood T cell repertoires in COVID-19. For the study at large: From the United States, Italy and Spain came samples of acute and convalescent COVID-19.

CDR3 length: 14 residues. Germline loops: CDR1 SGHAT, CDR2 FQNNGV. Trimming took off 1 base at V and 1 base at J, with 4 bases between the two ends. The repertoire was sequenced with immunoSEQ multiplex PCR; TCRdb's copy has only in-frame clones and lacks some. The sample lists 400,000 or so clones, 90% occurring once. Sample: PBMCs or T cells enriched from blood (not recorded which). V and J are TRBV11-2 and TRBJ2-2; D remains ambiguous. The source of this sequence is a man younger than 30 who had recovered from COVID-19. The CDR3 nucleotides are TGTGCCAGCAGCTTAGCCCTGAACACCGGGGAGCTGTTTTTT. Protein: CASSLALNTGELFF.